Shown below are 32 T cell receptor beta chains from a single sample sequenced in a study of molecular identifiers for immune sequencing clone quantification. TCRdb passed the PCR reads through MiXCR, listing each CDR3 protein once. The top ten clones hold over 0.7% of a sample with 350,000 or so distinct CDR3 sequences, 20% to 25% of them seen once. Sequencing input: naive CD8+ T cells from blood, with Jurkat cell RNA spiked in. Subset indicated: FACS-sorted CD8+CD4-CCR7+CD45RA+ naive T cells. The receptors come from a human donor in good health. Some libraries in this study had Jurkat cell RNA spiked in.

There are many counts of this clonotype. The chain employs TRBV27 and TRBJ2-6; no firm D call. V was clipped by 7 bases and J by 0 bases, with 22 bases between them. The CDR3 extends over 19 amino acids. In germline, CDR1 is MNHEY, CDR2 SMNVEV (reference sequence). The CDR3 loop is CASTPEIGRQTSGANVLTF. Written as DNA, the CDR3 is TGTGCCAGCACCCCCGAAATAGGACGACAAACCTCTGGGGCCAACGTCCTGACTTTC.

This chain joins TRBV9 and TRBJ2-5; perhaps TRBD2 as D (5 bases). The CDR3 loop spans 14 amino acids. Trimming cost V 0 bases and J 2 bases, with 8 bases left between them. Germline V gene lookup returns CDR1 SGDLS and CDR2 YYNGEE. CDR3 region: CASSVELGQETQYF. In DNA form, the CDR3 reads TGTGCCAGCAGCGTAGAACTAGGACAAGAGACCCAGTACTTC.

The CDR3 DNA follows: TGTGCCAGCCGCTCGGGCCTACCCCAAGAGACCCAGTACTTC. It yields the protein CASRSGLPQETQYF. The chain links TRBV7-9 to TRBJ2-5; D not resolved. The CDR3 totals 14 residues. Deletions cut 8 bases from V and 1 base from J, with 14 bases between. Per the germline V gene, CDR1 is SEHNR and CDR2 is FQNEAQ (reference sequence).

There are many counts of this clonotype. CDR3: CASSLGLAGSGSEQFF. For the CDR3, the DNA is TGTGCCAGCAGCTTGGGACTAGCGGGATCGGGAAGTGAGCAGTTCTTC. The V and J genes are TRBV6-5 and TRBJ2-1; TRBD2 agrees at 13 bases. After removal of 6 bases from V and 9 bases from J, the junction contained 11 bases not matched to a gene. Looked up from germline, CDR1 is MNHEY and CDR2 is SVGAGI. The CDR3 sequence is 16 residues long.

This clonotype occurred many times. This sequence joins TRBV15 and TRBJ1-5; D not resolved. The ends were cut back, 0 bases at V and 0 bases at J, with 15 bases in the middle. Germline V gene sequence: CDR1 LNHNV, CDR2 YYDKDF (reference sequence). This CDR3 has 18 residues. The CDR3 protein is CATSRESTRIYSNQPQHF. The CDR3 DNA is TGTGCCACCAGCAGAGAGTCGACTCGCATATATAGCAATCAGCCCCAGCATTTT.

This clonotype was recorded at least ten times. V usage is TRBV28 and J usage is TRBJ2-7, with TRBD2 matching over 11 bases. This CDR3 has 14 residues. Germline V CDR1 and CDR2: MDHEN, SYDVKM. V shed 11 bases, J shed 2 bases, and the junction held 8 bases outside the gene matches. CDR3 nucleotide sequence: TGTGCCTCCGCCGGTAGCGGGAGGGCCTACGAGCAGTACTTC. It codes for CASAGSGRAYEQYF.

The chain links TRBV5-1 to TRBJ2-5, with D possibly being TRBD1 (6 bases). Looked up from germline, CDR1 is SGHRS and CDR2 is YFSETQ. The CDR3 is 14 amino acids. Deletions cut 0 bases from V and 5 bases from J, with 11 bases between. In DNA form, the CDR3 reads TGCGCCAGCAGCTTGGGGCAGGGGCTGGAGACCCAGTACTTC. Residues: CASSLGQGLETQYF.

Remarks on this clonotype: A read error is possible here, since a much larger clone lies one base away. The genes are TRBV4-3 and TRBJ1-4; no reliable D call. Trimming stripped 4 bases from V and 8 bases from J, with 20 bases between. The V gene's germline CDR1 is LGHNA and CDR2 YSLEER. The CDR3 sequence is 16 residues long. In DNA form, the CDR3 reads TGCGCCAGCAGCCTAAGCCTTGCCCAGAAAAGGGAAAAACTGTTTTTT. Encoded protein: CASSLSLAQKREKLFF.

J is TRBJ2-7 and V is TRBV27, with D perhaps matching TRBD2 (6 bases). V lost 4 bases and J 2 bases, leaving 12 bases between the germline ends. The CDR3 is 14 amino acids. Per germline, CDR1 MNHEY and CDR2 SMNVEV (reference sequence). The CDR3 DNA follows: TGTGCCAGCAGTTCCGGACTATCCCCCTACGAGCAGTACTTC. It specifies CASSSGLSPYEQYF.

The chain is built from TRBV12-3 or TRBV12-4 and TRBJ2-1; no reliable D call. The CDR3 consists of 13 residues. V was cut by 3 bases and J by 0 bases, with 3 bases left in between. The CDR3 nucleotides read TGTGCCAGCAGTTTGAACTCCTACAATGAGCAGTTCTTC. Translated: CASSLNSYNEQFF.

This clonotype was detected only a few times. The rearrangement links TRBV7-9 to TRBJ2-7; D gene unclear. From germline, CDR1 is SEHNR and CDR2 FQNEAQ (reference sequence). CDR3 length: 13 amino acids. V lost 4 bases to trimming and J lost 2 bases, with 9 bases between them. The CDR3 sequence: CASSSPMTYEQYF. The CDR3 region has the DNA TGTGCCAGCAGCTCCCCGATGACCTACGAGCAGTACTTC.

This clonotype was recorded many times. The chain is built from TRBV19 and TRBJ2-2; 7 nucleotides line up with TRBD1. This CDR3 spans 14 amino acids. Looked up from germline, CDR1 is LNHDA and CDR2 is SQIVND (reference sequence). The junction had 11 bases not matched to a gene; V was cut back by 9 bases and J by 7 bases. The CDR3 DNA reads TGTGCCAGCGGATTGACAGGGCCGGGCGGGGAGCTGTTTTTT. Protein product: CASGLTGPGGELFF.

As regards this clonotype: A much bigger clone sits one base away, suggesting this may be a read error. The chain links TRBV24-1 to TRBJ2-7; no clear D gene. The CDR3 length is 20 residues. Between the trimmed V and J ends, which lost 7 bases and 0 bases, there was a span of 30 bases. Germline CDR1 KGHDR, CDR2 SFDVKD. The CDR3 here is CATSPRASPDSIFGSYEQYF. DNA of the CDR3: TGTGCCACCAGCCCAAGAGCCAGCCCGGATTCCATATTTGGCTCCTACGAGCAGTACTTC.

At least ten counts were recorded for this clonotype. The rearrangement joins TRBV10-3 to TRBJ2-7, with TRBD1 matching 7 bases. V lost 10 bases and J lost 5; bases outside the gene matches: 8. The V gene's germline CDR1 is ENHRY and CDR2 SYGVKD. The CDR3 length is 12 residues. CDR3 coding DNA: TGTGCCACCGGGGAGACAGGGAACGAGCAGTACTTC. Amino acid sequence: CATGETGNEQYF.

This clonotype was found many times. The chain combines TRBV4-3 with TRBJ2-3, with TRBD2 as a possible D gene (6 bases). Trimming shortened V by 4 bases and J by 12 bases, and 14 bases separated the two germline ends. Per the germline V gene, CDR1 is LGHNA and CDR2 is YSLEER. The CDR3 spans 12 residues. The CDR3 loop reads CASSRAGTVQYF. CDR3 nucleotides: TGCGCCAGCAGCCGGGCGGGGACGGTCCAGTATTTT.

The chain is built from TRBV28 and TRBJ2-2; TRBD2 aligns across 7 bases. The germline CDR1 and CDR2 sequences are MDHEN and SYDVKM. V shed 3 bases, J shed 4 bases, and the junction held 20 bases outside the gene matches. The CDR3 sequence is 20 residues long. The CDR3 spells CASSFFYLSGTKDVTGELFF. The CDR3 DNA reads TGTGCCAGCAGTTTCTTCTACCTGTCCGGGACTAAAGATGTCACCGGGGAGCTGTTTTTT.

This clonotype was seen a handful of times. A junction end diverges from the germline sequence, so it may reflect a read error. The rearrangement uses TRBV27 and TRBJ1-1; perhaps TRBD1 as D (6 bases). The germline CDR1 and CDR2 sequences are MNHEY and SMNVEV (reference sequence). The CDR3 length is 14 residues. The CDR3 bases are TGTGCCGGCAGTTTTCAGGGGCAGGACACTGAAGCTTTCTTT. Its protein is CAGSFQGQDTEAFF.

This clonotype was seen at least ten times. The chain joins TRBV4-3 to TRBJ2-1; D is possibly TRBD1 or TRBD2 (5 bases each). V was trimmed by 2 bases and J by 5 bases, leaving 10 bases between them. The germline gives CDR1 LGHNA, CDR2 YSLEER. The CDR3 runs 14 residues. CDR3 sequence reads: CASSQYRGDNEQFF. CDR3 DNA sequence: TGCGCCAGCAGCCAATACCGGGGCGACAATGAGCAGTTCTTC.

Comment on this clonotype: It may be a read error: a sequence one base away is much more abundant. The rearrangement uses TRBV4-1 and TRBJ1-5; D unclear. Germline-derived CDR1 and CDR2 are MGHRA and YSYEKL. This CDR3 comprises 14 residues. The germline V and J ends were trimmed by 4 bases and 0 bases, with 7 bases remaining between them. Written as DNA, the CDR3 is TGCGCCAGCAGCCGGATAGCTAGCAATCAGCCCCAGCATTTT. It is translated as CASSRIASNQPQHF.

Remarks on this clonotype: A much larger clonotype is one base distant, so this may be a read error. V gene TRBV12-3 or TRBV12-4 combines with J gene TRBJ2-3; D not resolved. Trimming stripped 5 bases from V and 2 bases from J, with 23 bases between. The CDR3 loop spans 18 amino acids. CDR3 sequence reads: CASSRLFLLGSHTDTQYF. The CDR3 DNA follows: TGTGCCAGCAGTAGACTCTTCCTTCTGGGCAGCCACACAGATACGCAGTATTTT.

Remarks on this clonotype: At one of its ends the junction is not consistent with the germline gene, which may arise from a read error. This sequence joins TRBV5-6 and TRBJ1-1; the match to TRBD1 covers 8 bases. Germline CDR1 SGHDT, CDR2 YYEEEE. The CDR3 extends over 13 amino acids. CDR3 in amino acids: CASSPDREAEASF. CDR3 DNA: TGTGCCAGCAGCCCGGACAGGGAGGCTGAAGCTTCCTTT.

In this sample, this clonotype turned up many times. V and J are TRBV4-1 and TRBJ1-3; D is possibly TRBD1 (5 bases). The CDR3 runs 15 residues. From germline, CDR1 is MGHRA and CDR2 YSYEKL. V lost 0 bases and J 2 bases, leaving 8 bases between the germline ends. The CDR3 reads CASSQEPGTGNTIYF. Here the CDR3 DNA reads TGCGCCAGCAGCCAAGAACCAGGGACTGGAAACACCATATATTTT.

There are many counts of this clonotype. The rearrangement joins TRBV30 to TRBJ1-4; D is uncertain. Germline CDR1 reads GTSNPN; CDR2 reads SVGIG (reference sequence). The CDR3 has 13 residues. The V gene lost 0 bases and the J gene lost 8 bases, with 10 bases spanning the gap. CDR3 nucleotide sequence: TGTGCCTGGAGTGTACTAGAGTTGGAAAAACTGTTTTTT. Translating it yields CAWSVLELEKLFF.

The chain combines TRBV7-9 with TRBJ1-3; D remains ambiguous. The germline V gene has CDR1 SEHNR and CDR2 FQNEAQ (reference sequence). The CDR3 length is 15 residues. Trimming took 5 bases from V and 1 from J, leaving 12 bases between them. CDR3 in amino acids: CASSPAARSGNTIYF. The CDR3 DNA sequence: TGTGCCAGCAGCCCAGCGGCAAGATCTGGAAACACCATATATTTT.

Ten or more counts support this clonotype. The chain is built from TRBV4-3 and TRBJ2-1; the D gene is possibly TRBD2 (6 bases). Trimming removed 0 bases from V and 4 bases from J, with 16 bases in between. Germline-derived CDR1 and CDR2 are LGHNA and YSLEER. The CDR3 is 17 amino acids. CDR3 protein: CASSQDFAGSSYNEQFF. The CDR3 DNA follows: TGCGCCAGCAGCCAAGATTTTGCCGGGAGTTCGTACAATGAGCAGTTCTTC.

This clonotype came up a few times. V usage is TRBV10-3 and J usage is TRBJ1-5; a weak D match, TRBD1 (6 bases). V shed 2 bases and J shed 4 bases, with 12 bases lying between them. Germline V CDR1 and CDR2: ENHRY, SYGVKD. This CDR3 has 15 amino acids. CDR3 sequence: CAISEPGTPNQPQHF. CDR3 coding DNA: TGTGCCATCAGTGAGCCCGGGACACCTAATCAGCCCCAGCATTTT.

To note about this clonotype: A far larger clone is only one base removed, so a read error is likely. V and J are TRBV7-9 and TRBJ1-1, with no clear D. CDR3 length: 11 amino acids. Germline CDR1 and CDR2: SEHNR and FQNEAQ (reference sequence). This chain's CDR3 is CASGLSSEAFF. In DNA, the CDR3 is TGTGCCAGCGGCTTATCGTCTGAAGCTTTCTTT.

This clonotype occurred a few times. V and J are TRBV6-2 or TRBV6-3 and TRBJ1-1; tentatively, D is TRBD1 (6 bases). CDR1 MNHEY and CDR2 SVGEGT come from the germline V gene. This CDR3 region has 13 residues. V lost 7 bases and J lost 2, with 11 bases in between. The CDR3 region has the DNA TGTGCCAGCATTCAGGGGCCTAACACTGAAGCTTTCTTT. It encodes CASIQGPNTEAFF.

This clonotype has more than one count but fewer than ten. The genes are TRBV4-1 and TRBJ2-7; 8 bases are a match to TRBD1. Germline loops: CDR1 MGHRA, CDR2 YSYEKL. The CDR3 consists of 14 residues. J gave up 3 bases and V 4 bases, and 5 bases lay outside the gene matches. In DNA, the CDR3 is TGCGCCAGCAGCCTTACACAGGGGGACTACGAGCAGTACTTC. Protein product: CASSLTQGDYEQYF.

This clonotype was counted ten times or more. The chain links TRBV7-2 to TRBJ2-7, with no clear D. Looked up from germline, CDR1 is SGHTA and CDR2 is FQGNSA. V was trimmed by 3 bases and J by 6 bases, leaving 18 bases between them. The CDR3 contains 15 residues. The chain's CDR3 is CASSFYKLTSGEQYF. CDR3 bases: TGTGCCAGCAGCTTTTACAAACTGACTTCAGGCGAGCAGTACTTC.

This clonotype was seen at least ten times. This chain connects TRBV5-5 to TRBJ1-2; D is unclear. The ends were cut back, 0 bases at V and 7 bases at J, with 7 bases in the middle. CDR3 length equals 12 residues. Looked up from germline, CDR1 is SGHKS and CDR2 is YYEKEE (reference sequence). CDR3 residues: CASSLGTAGYTF. As DNA, the CDR3 is TGTGCCAGCAGCTTGGGGACGGCTGGCTACACCTTC.

A note on this clonotype: A read error is possible here, since a much larger clone lies one base away. The chain uses TRBV12-3 or TRBV12-4 and TRBJ2-3; TRBD2 matches at 9 bases. This CDR3 has 16 amino acids. CDR3 sequence reads: CASNLAFEREADTQYF. In DNA, the CDR3 is TGTGCCAGCAATTTAGCGTTCGAGCGGGAGGCAGATACGCAGTATTTT.